The clone carrying this T cell receptor (beta chain) occurred many times. The sample comes from a study of blood T cells in healthy people across ages. The second PCR ran about 6 to 12 cycles with a sample-barcoded 5' primer and J-beta primers. One entry per CDR3 protein results from TCRdb running MiXCR on the 5' RACE reads. Of about 1.6 million distinct CDR3 sequences in the sample, roughly a third were seen once. Trimming removed 1 base at V and 0 bases at J, with 12 bases between. Germline CDR1 reads MGHRA; CDR2 reads YSYEKL. This CDR3 comprises 17 residues. Each of the donors had 9 to 10 milliliters of peripheral blood drawn into EDTA-treated Vacutainer tubes.

V and J are TRBV4-1 and TRBJ1-4, with D perhaps matching TRBD1 (5 bases). The TCR comes from a woman aged 25-40 years in good health. Source material: blood. The CDR3 here is CASSQGIGGATNEKLFF. CDR3 in DNA: TGCGCCAGCAGCCAAGGAATCGGGGGTGCAACTAATGAAAAACTGTTTTTT.